These T cell receptor beta chains were read from a single sample in a study of T cell repertoires and HLA-DP antigens. The repertoire was sequenced with immunoSEQ multiplex PCR; TCRdb's copy has only in-frame clones and lacks some. The repertoire has 2,500 or so clones, 60% to 85% of them found once; the top ten carry about 50%. What was sequenced was CD137- CD4+ T cells from cultured PBMCs. These receptors originate from a man in his 60s in good health and CMV-seronegative. The CDR3 runs from the conserved cysteine through the conserved F or W. Fields, in order: J gene, clone size, V gene, D gene, CDR3 DNA, CDR3 protein. A D gene is named only where the DNA matches it firmly. Expanded clones get a size class; other rows say once, few or many, or leave the size out.

j_call: TRBJ2-2
clone_size: .
v_call: TRBV5-1
d_call: .
cdr3_nt: TGCGCCAGCAGCTTGGGGTACACCGGGGAGCTGTTTTTT
cdr3_aa: CASSLGYTGELFF

j_call: TRBJ2-6
clone_size: .
v_call: TRBV5-1
d_call: .
cdr3_nt: TGCGCCAGCAGCTTGTCCCCGGACTCTGGGGCCAACGTCCTGACTTTC
cdr3_aa: CASSLSPDSGANVLTF

j_call: TRBJ2-5
clone_size: .
v_call: TRBV6-1
d_call: .
cdr3_nt: TGTGCCAGCACGTCCTCCGGGACCTTAAAAGAGACCCAGTACTTC
cdr3_aa: CASTSSGTLKETQYF

j_call: TRBJ2-1
clone_size: .
v_call: TRBV5-1
d_call: .
cdr3_nt: TGCGCCAGCAGCACGGGACTCCCGGTCGAGGAGCAGTTCTTC
cdr3_aa: CASSTGLPVEEQFF

j_call: TRBJ2-1
clone_size: .
v_call: TRBV4-2
d_call: TRBD1
cdr3_nt: TGTGCCAGCAGCCAAGTTTGGGCCGGGACAGGGGGATCTGAGCAGTTCTTC
cdr3_aa: CASSQVWAGTGGSEQFF

j_call: TRBJ2-2
clone_size: .
v_call: TRBV7-7
d_call: TRBD1
cdr3_nt: TGTGCCAGCAGCCAAGGACAGGGTGGGGGCACCGGGGAGCTGTTTTTT
cdr3_aa: CASSQGQGGGTGELFF

j_call: TRBJ2-2
clone_size: .
v_call: TRBV9
d_call: TRBD1
cdr3_nt: TGTGCCAGCAGCCACACAGGGGGTACCGGGGAGCTGTTTTTT
cdr3_aa: CASSHTGGTGELFF

j_call: TRBJ1-6
clone_size: .
v_call: TRBV6-5
d_call: .
cdr3_nt: TGTGCCAGCAGCCTGGCGGATTCACCCCTCCACTTT
cdr3_aa: CASSLADSPLHF

j_call: TRBJ1-1
clone_size: few
v_call: TRBV5-1
d_call: .
cdr3_nt: TGCGCCAGCAGCTTAACAGGGACCGGTCTTGGGGACACTGAAGCTTTCTTT
cdr3_aa: CASSLTGTGLGDTEAFF

j_call: TRBJ2-5
clone_size: .
v_call: TRBV19
d_call: TRBD2
cdr3_nt: TGTGCCAGTAGTAGCGGGGGGGCCCGGGAGACCCAGTACTTC
cdr3_aa: CASSSGGARETQYF

j_call: TRBJ1-2
clone_size: .
v_call: TRBV7-2
d_call: .
cdr3_nt: TGTGCCAGCAGCTTAATCTATGGCTACACCTTC
cdr3_aa: CASSLIYGYTF

j_call: TRBJ2-4
clone_size: .
v_call: TRBV2
d_call: .
cdr3_nt: TGTGCCAGCAGTGAAACCGTAGCCAAAAACATTCAGTACTTC
cdr3_aa: CASSETVAKNIQYF

j_call: TRBJ1-1
clone_size: .
v_call: TRBV18
d_call: .
cdr3_nt: TGTGCCAGCTCACCCTTCACCCCCAGGAACACTGAAGCTTTCTTT
cdr3_aa: CASSPFTPRNTEAFF

j_call: TRBJ2-1
clone_size: few
v_call: TRBV5-6
d_call: .
cdr3_nt: TGTGCCAGCAGCTTGGGGTTTATGAGGGACAATGAGCAGTTCTTC
cdr3_aa: CASSLGFMRDNEQFF

j_call: TRBJ1-6
clone_size: few
v_call: TRBV5-4
d_call: .
cdr3_nt: TGTGCCAGCAGCTTGACCGGGGGGGCCCATAATTCACCCCTCCACTTT
cdr3_aa: CASSLTGGAHNSPLHF

j_call: TRBJ1-1
clone_size: few
v_call: TRBV19
d_call: .
cdr3_nt: TGTGCCAGTAGTATCGGGGTGCCCTTTGATGGAGTAGGCTCCCGTGACCCTGAAGCTTTCTTT
cdr3_aa: CASSIGVPFDGVGSRDPEAFF

j_call: TRBJ1-6
clone_size: few
v_call: TRBV5-5
d_call: .
cdr3_nt: TGCGCCAGCAGCCGGGGGCGCGACTATAATTCACCCCTCCACTTT
cdr3_aa: CASSRGRDYNSPLHF

j_call: TRBJ2-1
clone_size: .
v_call: TRBV2
d_call: .
cdr3_nt: TGTGCCAGCAGTATTAGCGGCCTCTCCTACAATGAGCAGTTCTTC
cdr3_aa: CASSISGLSYNEQFF